The T cell receptor beta chain under discussion was sequenced for a study of T cells in Graves' hyperthyroidism and ophthalmopathy. The study's findings and limits: Most expanded thyroid clonotypes above 0.001 also appeared in blood.

The patients, who ranged from 18 to 65 in age, presented with newly diagnosed hyperthyroidism lasting under 2 months. Each diagnosis was grounded in clinical symptoms, serum thyroxine and TRAb, thyroid ultrasound, and orbital computed tomography. This clonotype was counted at least ten times. The antigen remains undetermined. RNA transcripts served as the template for amplifying TCR beta CDR3 regions. The HTBI set primed first-round TCR CDR3 RT-PCR. MiXCR, run by TCRdb on the multiplex PCR reads, gives a single entry per CDR3 protein. The sample records around 300,000 distinct CDR3 sequences, more than 11% being singletons. This TCR came from a woman aged 25 to 39 with Graves' hyperthyroidism. Sequencing was performed on blood.

The CDR3 sequence: CSATEMVTAEKLFF. CDR3 nucleotides: TGCAGTGCTACAGAGATGGTGACAGCAGAAAAACTGTTTTTT. The J gene is TRBJ1-4, the V gene TRBV20-1; TRBD1 is a possible D gene (5 bases). Germline CDR1 is DFQATT and CDR2 is SNEGSKA (reference sequence). The length of the CDR3 is 14 residues. V shed 4 bases and J shed 8 bases, with 17 bases lying between them.